This T cell receptor (beta chain) stems from a study of siplizumab effects on memory and regulatory T cells. Overall study findings and caveats: Memory cells seemed less diverse than naive T cells, which also seemed major contributors to the alloresponse. Just a small share of alloreactive clones was traced back to unstimulated subsets.

To note about this clone: Its specificity is not known.

This table comes from immunoSEQ multiplex PCR, and its TCRdb copy is limited to in-frame clones, with some not included. The table lists 100,000 or so clones, approximately 91% of them singletons. Germline lookup yields CDR1 MNHNS and CDR2 SASEGT. Trimming stripped 3 bases from V and 4 bases from J, with 13 bases between. The CDR3 has 15 amino acids. This TCR was recovered from a human donor in good health. This sequence joins TRBV6-1 and TRBJ2-1; TRBD1 is a possible D gene (5 bases). Input material: CD4+ T cells sorted from blood. The CDR3 loop is CASSERWGTYNEQFF. CDR3 sequence (DNA): TGTGCCAGCAGTGAGAGGTGGGGCACATACAATGAGCAGTTCTTC.